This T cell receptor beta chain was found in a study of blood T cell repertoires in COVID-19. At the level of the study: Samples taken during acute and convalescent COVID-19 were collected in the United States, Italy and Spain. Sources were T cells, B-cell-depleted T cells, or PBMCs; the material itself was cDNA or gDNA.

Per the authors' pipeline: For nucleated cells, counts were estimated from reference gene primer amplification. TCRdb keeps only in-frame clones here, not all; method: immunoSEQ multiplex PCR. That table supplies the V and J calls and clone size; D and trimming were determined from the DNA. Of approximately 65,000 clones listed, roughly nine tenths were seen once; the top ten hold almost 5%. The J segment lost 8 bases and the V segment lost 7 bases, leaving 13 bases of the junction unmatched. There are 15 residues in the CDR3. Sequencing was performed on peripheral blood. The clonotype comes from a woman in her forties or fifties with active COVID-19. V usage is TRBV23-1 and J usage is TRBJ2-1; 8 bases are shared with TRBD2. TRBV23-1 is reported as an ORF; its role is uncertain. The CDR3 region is CASTPGSGSTDEQFF. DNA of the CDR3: TGCGCCAGCACCCCGGGGAGCGGGAGTACCGATGAGCAGTTCTTC.